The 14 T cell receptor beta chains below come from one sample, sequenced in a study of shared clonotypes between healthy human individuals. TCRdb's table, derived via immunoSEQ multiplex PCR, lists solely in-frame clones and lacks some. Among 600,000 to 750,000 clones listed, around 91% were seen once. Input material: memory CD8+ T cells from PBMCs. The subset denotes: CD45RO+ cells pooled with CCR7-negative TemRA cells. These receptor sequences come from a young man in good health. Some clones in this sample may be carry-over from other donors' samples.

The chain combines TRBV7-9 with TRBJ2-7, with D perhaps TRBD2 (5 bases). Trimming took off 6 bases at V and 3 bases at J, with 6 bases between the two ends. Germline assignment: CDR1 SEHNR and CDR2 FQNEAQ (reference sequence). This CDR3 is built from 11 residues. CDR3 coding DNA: TGTGCCAGCAGAGAGGGCTACGAGCAGTACTTC. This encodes CASREGYEQYF.

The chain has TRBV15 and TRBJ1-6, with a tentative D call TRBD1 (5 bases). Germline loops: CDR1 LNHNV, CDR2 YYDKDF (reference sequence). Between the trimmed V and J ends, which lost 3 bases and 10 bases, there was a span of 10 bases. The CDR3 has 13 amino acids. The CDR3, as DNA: TGTGCCACCAGCAGGACAGTGAACTCACCCCTCCACTTT. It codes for CATSRTVNSPLHF.

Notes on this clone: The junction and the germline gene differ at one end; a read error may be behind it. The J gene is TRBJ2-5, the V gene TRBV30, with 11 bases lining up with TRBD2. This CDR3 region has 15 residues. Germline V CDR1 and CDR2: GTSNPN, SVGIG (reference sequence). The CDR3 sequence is CAGRTSGRIWETQYF. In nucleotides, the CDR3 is TGTGCCGGGAGAACTAGCGGGAGAATATGGGAGACCCAGTACTTC.

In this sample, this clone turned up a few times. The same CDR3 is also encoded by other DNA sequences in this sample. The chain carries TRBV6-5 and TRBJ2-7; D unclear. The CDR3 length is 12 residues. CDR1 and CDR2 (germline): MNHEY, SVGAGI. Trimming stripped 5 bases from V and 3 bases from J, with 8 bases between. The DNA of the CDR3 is TGTGCCAGCAGTCCCGGCGGCTACGAGCAGTACTTC. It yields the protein CASSPGGYEQYF.

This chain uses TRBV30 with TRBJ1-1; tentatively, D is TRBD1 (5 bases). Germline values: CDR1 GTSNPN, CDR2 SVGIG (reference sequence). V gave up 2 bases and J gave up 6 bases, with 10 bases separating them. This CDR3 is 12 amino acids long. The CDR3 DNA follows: TGTGCCTGGAGTCGGGGGATCGCTGAAGCTTTCTTT. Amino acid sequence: CAWSRGIAEAFF.

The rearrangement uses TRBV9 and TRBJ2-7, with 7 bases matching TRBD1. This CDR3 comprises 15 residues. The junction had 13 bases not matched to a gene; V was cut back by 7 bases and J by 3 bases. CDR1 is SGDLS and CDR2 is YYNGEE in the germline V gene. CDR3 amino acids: CASSLEQGTLYEQYF. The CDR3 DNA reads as TGTGCCAGCTCCTTAGAACAGGGGACCCTCTACGAGCAGTACTTC.

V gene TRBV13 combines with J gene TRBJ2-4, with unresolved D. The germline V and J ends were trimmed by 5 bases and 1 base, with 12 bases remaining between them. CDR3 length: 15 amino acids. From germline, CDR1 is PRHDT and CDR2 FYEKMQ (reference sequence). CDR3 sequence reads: CASSPQQDAKNIQYF. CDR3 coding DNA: TGTGCCAGCAGCCCCCAACAAGACGCCAAAAACATTCAGTACTTC.

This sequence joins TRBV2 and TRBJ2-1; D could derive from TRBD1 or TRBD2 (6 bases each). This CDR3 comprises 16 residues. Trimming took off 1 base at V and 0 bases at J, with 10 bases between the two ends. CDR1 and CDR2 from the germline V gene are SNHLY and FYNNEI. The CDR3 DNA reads TGTGCCAGCAGTGAAGACGGGGGCCCCTCCTACAATGAGCAGTTCTTC. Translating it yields CASSEDGGPSYNEQFF.

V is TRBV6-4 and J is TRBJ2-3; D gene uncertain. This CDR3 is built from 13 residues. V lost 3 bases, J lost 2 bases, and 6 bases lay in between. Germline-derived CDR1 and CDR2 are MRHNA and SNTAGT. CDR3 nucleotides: TGTGCCAGCAGTGATCCCGTCACAGATACGCAGTATTTT. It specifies CASSDPVTDTQYF.

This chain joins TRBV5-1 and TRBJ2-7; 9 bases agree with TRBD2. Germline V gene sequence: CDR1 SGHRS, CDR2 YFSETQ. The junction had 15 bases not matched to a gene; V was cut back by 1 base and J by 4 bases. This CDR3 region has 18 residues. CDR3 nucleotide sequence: TGCGCCAGCAGCTTGAATAATGTGCGGGAGGGCCCTCATTACGAGCAGTACTTC. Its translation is CASSLNNVREGPHYEQYF.

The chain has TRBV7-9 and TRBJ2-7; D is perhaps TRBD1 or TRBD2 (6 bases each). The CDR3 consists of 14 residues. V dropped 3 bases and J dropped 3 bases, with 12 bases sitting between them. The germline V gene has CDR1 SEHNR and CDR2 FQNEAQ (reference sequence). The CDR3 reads CASSFGGGHYEQYF. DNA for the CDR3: TGTGCCAGCAGCTTCGGAGGGGGACACTACGAGCAGTACTTC. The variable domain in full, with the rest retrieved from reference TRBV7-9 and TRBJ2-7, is DTGVSQNPRHKITKRGQNVTFRCDPISEHNRLYWYRQTLGQGPEFLTYFQNEAQLEKSRLLSDRFSAERPKGSFSTLEIQRTEQGDSAMYLCASSFGGGHYEQYFGPGTRLTVT.

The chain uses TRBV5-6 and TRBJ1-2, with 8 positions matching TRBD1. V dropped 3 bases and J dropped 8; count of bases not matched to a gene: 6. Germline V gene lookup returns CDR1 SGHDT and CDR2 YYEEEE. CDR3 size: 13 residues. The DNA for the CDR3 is TGTGCCAGCAGCTCGACAGGGGAAGAAGGCTACACCTTC. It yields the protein CASSSTGEEGYTF.

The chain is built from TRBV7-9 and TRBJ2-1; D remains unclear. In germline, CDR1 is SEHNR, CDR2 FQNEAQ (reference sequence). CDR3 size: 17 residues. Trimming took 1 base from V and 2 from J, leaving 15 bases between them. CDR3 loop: CASSLVSSGRPYNEQFF. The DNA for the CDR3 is TGTGCCAGCAGCTTAGTCAGTTCGGGCCGACCCTACAATGAGCAGTTCTTC.

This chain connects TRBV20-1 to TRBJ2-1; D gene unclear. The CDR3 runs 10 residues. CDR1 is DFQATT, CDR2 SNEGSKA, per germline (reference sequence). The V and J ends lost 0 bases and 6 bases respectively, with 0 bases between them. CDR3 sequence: CSARDNEQFF. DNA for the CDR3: TGCAGTGCTAGAGACAATGAGCAGTTCTTC.